This T cell receptor beta chain comes out of a study of blood T cells in healthy people across ages. Alongside a J-beta primer mix, a sample-barcoded 5' primer served in a second PCR lasting roughly 6 to 11 cycles. A template-switch adaptor that had 12 random nucleotides put a tag on each cDNA molecule. TCRdb ran MiXCR on the 5' RACE reads and lists one entry per CDR3 protein. Of 650,000 to 900,000 distinct CDR3 sequences listed, around 62% are singletons. On this clonotype: The antigen is not known.

Study-wide findings and caveats: Diversity estimates from one million T cells were considered underestimates.

V was clipped by 0 bases and J by 4 bases, with 9 bases between them. The CDR3 contains 14 residues. The germline gives CDR1 SGHTA, CDR2 FQGNSA. The sequencing sample was made of blood. This TCR came from a young man in good health. The V and J genes are TRBV7-2 and TRBJ1-2, with a tentative D call TRBD1 (6 bases). CDR3 DNA sequence: TGTGCCAGCAGCTTAGCAGGGGGAGCCTATGGCTACACCTTC. Its protein is CASSLAGGAYGYTF.